These T cell receptor beta chains were read from a single sample in a study of cytomegalovirus exposure and HLA in healthy donors. The table came from immunoSEQ multiplex PCR; TCRdb's copy has only in-frame clones and leaves some out. Of about 170,000 clones in the sample, under 85% were seen once. Specimen: PBMCs. The receptors shown here come from a woman aged 18-35 years in good health and CMV-seropositive. CDR3s include the opening cysteine and the closing phenylalanine or tryptophan. Each record gives: J gene, CDR3 length, D gene, clone size, V gene, CDR3 protein, CDR3 DNA. A D gene is named only where the DNA matches it firmly. Clone size is not always given. Where it is, it says once, few, many or a class for expanded clones.

>TRBJ2-1|15|NA|NA|TRBV4-1
CASSQSGIEYNEQFF
TGCGCCAGCAGCCAGTCAGGGATAGAGTACAATGAGCAGTTCTTC
>TRBJ1-2|14|TRBD1|few|TRBV6-1
CASSYTGTASGYTF
TGTGCCAGCAGTTATACGGGGACAGCGAGTGGCTACACCTTC
>TRBJ2-5|15|NA|NA|TRBV5-1
CASSQLPGGAETQYF
TGCGCCAGCAGCCAACTCCCAGGAGGGGCAGAGACCCAGTACTTC
>TRBJ2-7|15|TRBD2|NA|TRBV6-1
CATIARLAGGHEQYF
TGTGCCACCATAGCGCGACTAGCGGGGGGGCACGAGCAGTACTTC
>TRBJ2-7|15|TRBD2|once|TRBV2
CASSKGLAGTSGQYF
TGTGCCAGCAGTAAGGGACTAGCGGGGACTTCGGGGCAGTACTTC
>TRBJ1-2|12|NA|NA|TRBV28
CASIGRGYGYTF
TGTGCCAGCATAGGCAGGGGATATGGCTACACCTTC
>TRBJ2-3|16|TRBD2|NA|TRBV7-9
CASRQNRLAGRDTQYF
TGTGCCAGCAGGCAGAACCGACTAGCGGGGCGGGATACGCAGTATTTT
>TRBJ2-2|16|NA|NA|TRBV18
CASSRVASPNTGELFF
TGTGCCAGCTCACGGGTGGCTAGCCCGAACACCGGGGAGCTGTTTTTT
>TRBJ2-7|12|NA|NA|TRBV7-2
CASSLVEYEQYF
TGTGCCAGCAGCTTAGTAGAGTACGAGCAGTACTTC
>TRBJ2-7|14|NA|once|TRBV11-2
CASSLGGPLYEQYF
TGTGCCAGCAGCTTAGGGGGGCCTCTCTACGAGCAGTACTTC
>TRBJ1-2|10|NA|NA|TRBV27
CATYKRGYTF
TGTGCCACCTATAAGCGTGGCTACACCTTC
>TRBJ2-1|13|TRBD1|NA|TRBV4-3
CASATSTGAKQFF
TGCGCCAGCGCTACTTCTACAGGGGCCAAGCAGTTCTTC
>TRBJ1-1|11|NA|NA|TRBV20-1
CSAPPVSGAFF
TGCAGTGCTCCCCCGGTTTCTGGAGCTTTCTTT
>TRBJ2-3|16|TRBD2|NA|TRBV7-9
CASSLTGTSYRDTQYF
TGTGCCAGCAGCTTAACCGGGACTAGCTACAGGGATACGCAGTATTTT
>TRBJ1-2|14|NA|once|TRBV7-9
CASSYSDSTYGYTF
TGTGCCAGCAGCTACTCGGACAGTACCTATGGCTACACCTTC
>TRBJ2-7|13|NA|NA|TRBV19
CASGQSSSYEQYF
TGTGCCAGCGGACAGTCAAGCTCCTACGAGCAGTACTTC
>TRBJ1-2|14|NA|NA|TRBV27
CASSFGQGNYGYTF
TGTGCCAGCAGTTTTGGGCAGGGGAACTATGGCTACACCTTC
>TRBJ2-7|14|TRBD1|few|TRBV4-3
CASSQYRGIYEQYF
TGCGCCAGCAGCCAGTACAGGGGTATCTACGAGCAGTACTTC
>TRBJ2-1|18|TRBD2|NA|TRBV4-3
CASSLEAGGLAGYNEQFF
TGCGCCAGCAGCCTGGAGGCTGGGGGACTAGCGGGATACAATGAGCAGTTCTTC
>TRBJ2-4|15|TRBD1|few|TRBV5-5
CASRFTGGSQNIQYF
TGTGCCAGCAGGTTCACAGGGGGTTCCCAAAACATTCAGTACTTC
>TRBJ1-6|15|NA|few|TRBV7-9
CASSYMGGTGSPLHF
TGTGCCAGCAGCTATATGGGGGGGACTGGGTCACCCCTCCACTTT
>TRBJ2-1|12|NA|NA|TRBV5-1
CASRDNYNEQFF
TGCGCCAGCAGGGACAATTACAATGAGCAGTTCTTC
>TRBJ2-7|14|NA|NA|TRBV13
CASSLGLKSYEQYF
TGTGCCAGCAGCTTAGGCCTTAAATCCTACGAGCAGTACTTC
>TRBJ1-2|13|TRBD1|once|TRBV19
CATSQGDSYGYTF
TGTGCCACCTCACAGGGGGATTCCTATGGCTACACCTTC
>TRBJ2-5|15|TRBD1|NA|TRBV6-1
CASTSGTGGAETQYF
TGTGCCAGCACCTCCGGGACAGGGGGCGCCGAGACCCAGTACTTC
>TRBJ2-7|14|TRBD1|NA|TRBV5-6
CASSLGQGPLEQYF
TGTGCCAGCAGCTTGGGACAGGGGCCCCTCGAGCAGTACTTC
>TRBJ2-7|15|NA|NA|TRBV7-6
CASSPRQESSYEQYF
TGTGCCAGCAGCCCGCGACAGGAGAGCTCCTACGAGCAGTACTTC
>TRBJ2-7|14|NA|NA|TRBV7-9
CASSLGTVNYEQYF
TGTGCCAGCAGCCTCGGGACTGTGAACTACGAGCAGTACTTC
>TRBJ2-3|19|TRBD2|NA|TRBV4-3
CASSQDRGEASGATDTQYF
TGCGCCAGCAGCCAAGATCGGGGAGAAGCTAGCGGGGCCACAGATACGCAGTATTTT
>TRBJ1-6|15|NA|NA|TRBV9
CASTYGGSYNSPLHF
TGTGCCAGCACCTATGGGGGGTCCTATAATTCACCCCTCCACTTT
>TRBJ1-1|14|TRBD1|NA|TRBV5-6
CASSSRQGGTEAFF
TGTGCCAGCAGCTCCAGACAGGGCGGGACTGAAGCTTTCTTT
>TRBJ1-1|11|NA|NA|TRBV2
CARRDRAEAFF
TGTGCCAGAAGAGATCGGGCTGAAGCTTTCTTT
>TRBJ2-4|14|TRBD2|NA|TRBV27
CASSFAGVGNIQYF
TGTGCCAGCAGTTTTGCGGGGGTCGGAAACATTCAGTACTTC
>TRBJ2-3|15|NA|NA|TRBV9
CASSVAPRTTDTQYF
TGTGCCAGCAGCGTAGCCCCGCGAACCACAGATACGCAGTATTTT
>TRBJ2-1|19|NA|NA|TRBV5-1
CASSLLGTAGSSSYNEQFF
TGCGCCAGCAGCTTGTTGGGTACGGCGGGGTCGAGCTCCTACAATGAGCAGTTCTTC
>TRBJ2-7|15|NA|once|TRBV6-1
CASARQAGGTYEQYF
TGTGCCAGCGCACGACAGGCTGGTGGGACCTACGAGCAGTACTTC
>TRBJ1-3|15|NA|few|TRBV28
CASSSVAVSGNTIYF
TGTGCCAGCAGTTCTGTCGCGGTCTCTGGAAACACCATATATTTT
>TRBJ2-3|16|TRBD1|NA|TRBV7-2
CASSPRRRQGADTQYF
TGTGCCAGCAGCCCTAGGCGCAGACAGGGTGCAGATACGCAGTATTTT
>TRBJ1-2|14|TRBD1|NA|TRBV28
CASSLQGAFYGYTF
TGTGCCAGCAGTTTACAGGGGGCATTCTATGGCTACACCTTC
>TRBJ2-2|15|TRBD1|NA|TRBV10-3
CAISERQGNTGELFF
TGTGCCATCAGTGAGAGACAGGGTAACACCGGGGAGCTGTTTTTT
>TRBJ1-3|16|NA|NA|TRBV2
CASSPDSGFTGNTIYF
TGTGCCAGCAGCCCCGATTCAGGGTTTACTGGAAACACCATATATTTT
>TRBJ2-5|12|TRBD2|NA|TRBV7-3
CASGTIEETQYF
TGTGCCAGCGGGACTATTGAAGAGACCCAGTACTTC
>TRBJ2-1|14|NA|once|TRBV13
CASSFPGRYNEQFF
TGTGCCAGCAGCTTTCCAGGTCGCTACAATGAGCAGTTCTTC
>TRBJ1-2|14|TRBD1|once|TRBV5-1
CASSSNRGGYGYTF
TGCGCCAGCAGCTCTAACAGGGGTGGATATGGCTACACCTTC
>TRBJ1-2|15|TRBD1|NA|TRBV7-9
CASSTMGQFNYGYTF
TGTGCCAGCAGCACGATGGGACAGTTTAACTATGGCTACACCTTC
>TRBJ2-7|14|TRBD1|once|TRBV7-9
CASSPGQVSYEQYF
TGTGCCAGCAGCCCCGGACAGGTTTCCTACGAGCAGTACTTC
>TRBJ1-1|13|TRBD1|NA|TRBV7-8
CASSLDRAGEAFF
TGTGCCAGCAGCCTCGACAGGGCTGGAGAAGCTTTCTTT
>TRBJ1-6|14|TRBD1|once|TRBV7-3
CASRRGTGDSPLHF
TGTGCCAGCAGGCGGGGGACAGGGGATTCACCCCTCCACTTT
>TRBJ1-3|15|TRBD1|NA|TRBV30
CAWSNRQGAGNTIYF
TGTGCCTGGAGCAATAGACAGGGGGCTGGAAACACCATATATTTT
>TRBJ2-1|14|TRBD1|NA|TRBV28
CASSPGTDYNEQFF
TGTGCCAGCAGTCCCGGGACAGACTACAATGAGCAGTTCTTC
>TRBJ2-7|14|NA|NA|TRBV7-6
CASSLMGGSYEQYF
TGTGCCAGCAGCTTAATGGGAGGCTCCTACGAGCAGTACTTC
>TRBJ1-2|11|NA|few|TRBV29-1
CSVGFGYGYTF
TGCAGCGTTGGATTCGGGTATGGCTACACCTTC
>TRBJ2-5|12|TRBD1|NA|TRBV29-1
CSVVTGVGTQYF
TGCAGCGTTGTTACAGGGGTGGGGACCCAGTACTTC
>TRBJ1-2|14|TRBD1|few|TRBV7-9
CASSPGQGLVGYTF
TGTGCCAGCAGTCCTGGACAGGGTCTCGTTGGCTACACCTTC
>TRBJ2-1|15|NA|once|TRBV11-3
CASSLGQGSYNEQFF
TGTGCCAGCAGCTTAGGGCAGGGGTCCTACAATGAGCAGTTCTTC